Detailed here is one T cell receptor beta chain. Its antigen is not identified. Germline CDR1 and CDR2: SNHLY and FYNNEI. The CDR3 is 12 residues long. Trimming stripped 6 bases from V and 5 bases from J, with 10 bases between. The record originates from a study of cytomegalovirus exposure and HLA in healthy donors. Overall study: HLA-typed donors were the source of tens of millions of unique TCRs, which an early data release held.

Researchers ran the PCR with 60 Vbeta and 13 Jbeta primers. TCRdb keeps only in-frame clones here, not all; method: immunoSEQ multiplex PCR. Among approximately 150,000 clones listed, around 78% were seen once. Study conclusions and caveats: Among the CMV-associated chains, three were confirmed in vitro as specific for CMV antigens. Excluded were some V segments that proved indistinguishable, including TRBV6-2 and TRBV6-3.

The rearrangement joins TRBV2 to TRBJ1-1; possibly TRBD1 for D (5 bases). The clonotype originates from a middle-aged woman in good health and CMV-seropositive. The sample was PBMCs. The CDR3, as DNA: TGTGCCAGCAGACAGGAGAGAACTGAAGCTTTCTTT. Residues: CASRQERTEAFF.